This T cell receptor (beta chain) emerged from a study of cytomegalovirus exposure and HLA in healthy donors. Study-level results: Per published reports, the classifier diagnosed cytomegalovirus status with high specificity and sensitivity.

Turning to this clone: Its antigen is still unknown.

The approximately 120-subject validation cohort, separate from the roughly 700-subject first cohort, included the donors. The data were produced by immunoSEQ multiplex PCR, yet TCRdb's version contains in-frame clones alone and is incomplete. The sample has about 110,000 clones; 88% are singletons. This CDR3 is built from 13 residues. The trim removed 10 bases at V and 2 bases at J, leaving 1 base unmatched. The germline V gene has CDR1 MDHEN and CDR2 SYDVKM. This rearrangement joins TRBV28 to TRBJ2-1; 11 bases map to TRBD2. The clonotype comes from a woman aged 18-29 years in good health and CMV-seronegative. Sequencing was done on a sample of PBMCs. The CDR3 is CAIAGGTYNEQFF. The CDR3 bases are TGTGCCATAGCGGGGGGGACCTACAATGAGCAGTTCTTC.